These T cell receptor beta chains were read from a single sample in a study of cytomegalovirus exposure and HLA in healthy donors. Sequencing was performed with immunoSEQ multiplex PCR; in TCRdb, only in-frame clones are kept and a portion is missing. This table holds roughly 120,000 clones, around 80% found once. Sequences were obtained from PBMCs. Source of these receptors: a man younger than 30 in good health and CMV-seronegative. Each CDR3 is given with its conserved first and last residue. The D gene is left open where the match is weak. The size field is filled for only some rows; it gives once, few, many or a size class.

d_gene	v_gene	abundance	j_gene	CDR3nt	CDR3aa
TRBD1	TRBV7-2	-	TRBJ1-1	TGTGCCAGCAGCTTTGTAGGGACAGGGGGAGGAATGGCTTTCTTT	CASSFVGTGGGMAFF
-	TRBV14	-	TRBJ2-2	TGTGCCAGCAGCCCATACAGGGAAACCGGGGAGCTGTTTTTT	CASSPYRETGELFF
TRBD2	TRBV6-1	-	TRBJ2-1	TGTGCCAGCAGTGAAGCCTTAGCGGGAGCAGCCTACAATGAGCAGTTCTTC	CASSEALAGAAYNEQFF
-	TRBV7-9	-	TRBJ1-1	TGTGCCAGCAGCTTAGGTAGGGGGAACACTGAAGCTTTCTTT	CASSLGRGNTEAFF
-	TRBV10-3	-	TRBJ1-2	TGTGCCATTAGTGACGCGGGGGGCCTGGATGGCTACACCTTC	CAISDAGGLDGYTF
-	TRBV5-1	few	TRBJ1-3	TGCGCCAGCAGCGCGGGATATGGAAACACCATATATTTT	CASSAGYGNTIYF
TRBD1	TRBV7-9	-	TRBJ1-2	TGTGCCAGCAGCCCGACAGGGGGCAGAAGGTATGGCTACACCTTC	CASSPTGGRRYGYTF
-	TRBV7-9	-	TRBJ2-1	TGTGCCAGCAGCCCAGGGAATTTGGGCTACAATGAGCAGTTCTTC	CASSPGNLGYNEQFF
TRBD2	TRBV7-2	-	TRBJ2-7	TGTGCCAGCAGCAAAGAAGCGGGAGGGCCCTACGAGCAGTACTTC	CASSKEAGGPYEQYF
TRBD1	TRBV6-5	-	TRBJ1-5	TGTGCCAGCAGTCACGGACAGGGCGGAAATCAGCCCCAGCATTTT	CASSHGQGGNQPQHF
-	TRBV6-6	once	TRBJ2-7	TGTGCCAGCAGTTTACACCACAGGGGAGGCTACGAGCAGTACTTC	CASSLHHRGGYEQYF
-	TRBV2	few	TRBJ2-2	TGTGCCACCAAACAACAGACGAACACCGGGGAGCTGTTTTTT	CATKQQTNTGELFF
TRBD1	TRBV2	few	TRBJ1-4	TGTGCCAGCAATCGTTTGACAGGGGAAAATGAAAAACTGTTTTTT	CASNRLTGENEKLFF
-	TRBV4-1	-	TRBJ2-3	TGCGCCAGCAGCCAACAAGGGACTAGCACAGATACGCAGTATTTT	CASSQQGTSTDTQYF
TRBD2	TRBV6-1	-	TRBJ2-5	TGTGCCAGCAAGCGGGGGGGTCAAGAGACCCAGTACTTC	CASKRGGQETQYF
-	TRBV19	-	TRBJ2-7	TGTGCCACCGGGACTTCACTCTACGAGCAGTACTTC	CATGTSLYEQYF
TRBD1	TRBV5-1	-	TRBJ1-2	TGCGCCAGCAGCTTGGACCCGACAGGGGGCGTGGGGTATGGCTACACCTTC	CASSLDPTGGVGYGYTF
TRBD1	TRBV5-1	-	TRBJ1-2	TGCGCCAGCAGCTCAGAGGGACAGAGGTGTGGCTACACCTTC	CASSSEGQRCGYTF
TRBD2	TRBV5-1	few	TRBJ2-1	TGCGCCAGCACCGTCGCGCGGGGGAGCAATGAGCAGTTCTTC	CASTVARGSNEQFF
TRBD1	TRBV28	-	TRBJ1-2	TGTGCCAGCAGTTTATTGGGGCAAGAACAGGGGCCCTATGGCTACACCTTC	CASSLLGQEQGPYGYTF
TRBD1	TRBV6-5	-	TRBJ2-7	TGTGCCAGCAGTTACTCCGGGACAGGGACATACGAGCAGTACTTC	CASSYSGTGTYEQYF
-	TRBV7-9	-	TRBJ1-2	TGTGCCAGCAGCTTAAACCCGACAGTTTCTAACTATGGCTACACCTTC	CASSLNPTVSNYGYTF
TRBD1	TRBV27	few	TRBJ1-2	TGTGCCAGCTGGGACAGGGGCTTGAATGGCTACACCTTC	CASWDRGLNGYTF
TRBD2	TRBV15	-	TRBJ2-1	TGTGCCACCAGCTATCCGGGACTAGCGGGAGGTCGGGTGCAGTTCTTC	CATSYPGLAGGRVQFF
TRBD1	TRBV6-6	few	TRBJ2-7	TGTGCCAGCAGTCGCGACAGGGGCTACGAGCAGTACTTC	CASSRDRGYEQYF
TRBD1	TRBV27	-	TRBJ1-2	TGTGCCAGCAGTCCATCCAGCGGACAGGGGGCGAGATATGGCTACACCTTC	CASSPSSGQGARYGYTF
TRBD2	TRBV18	-	TRBJ2-1	TGTGCCAGCTCGGCGACTAGCGGGTACTACAATGAGCAGTTCTTC	CASSATSGYYNEQFF
-	TRBV7-3	-	TRBJ2-7	TGTGCCAGCAGCTTATCCGGAGGGGGCCCCTACGAGCAGTACTTC	CASSLSGGGPYEQYF
TRBD1	TRBV6-6	few	TRBJ1-6	TGTGCCAGCACCGACAGGGGTCATTCACCCCTCCACTTT	CASTDRGHSPLHF
-	TRBV29-1	-	TRBJ1-4	TGCAGCGGGGGCAATGAAAAACTGTTTTTT	CSGGNEKLFF
TRBD1	TRBV4-3	-	TRBJ2-3	TGCGCCAGCAGCCAAGATTTTCGGACAGGTAGCACAGATACGCAGTATTTT	CASSQDFRTGSTDTQYF
-	TRBV5-6	-	TRBJ1-1	TGTGCCACCGGGGAAGGGGGAGCCACTGAAGCTTTCTTT	CATGEGGATEAFF
-	TRBV29-1	-	TRBJ2-2	TGCAGCGTTGCTCGGTATTATTCCGGGGAGCTGTTTTTT	CSVARYYSGELFF
TRBD1	TRBV28	-	TRBJ2-7	TGTGCCAGCAGTTTACAGGGGGCGGTGTACGAGCAGTACTTC	CASSLQGAVYEQYF
-	TRBV10-3	-	TRBJ2-5	TGTGCCGTCGGGTTGGAAGAAGAGCAAGAGACCCAGTACTTC	CAVGLEEEQETQYF
TRBD2	TRBV4-3	once	TRBJ2-1	TGCGCCAGCAGCCAAGTTCTAGCGGGAGCCTGGGACAATGAGCAGTTCTTC	CASSQVLAGAWDNEQFF
-	TRBV2	-	TRBJ1-1	TGTGCCAGCAGTCATCATCCGAACACTGAAGCTTTCTTT	CASSHHPNTEAFF
-	TRBV12-5	few	TRBJ1-2	TGTGCTAGTGGTTGGGGTACAGGGACCTCTGGCTACACCTTC	CASGWGTGTSGYTF
-	TRBV7-3	-	TRBJ2-7	TGTGCCAGCAGCTTACGTCAGGCGGGTCCCCCCTACGAGCAGTACTTC	CASSLRQAGPPYEQYF
TRBD2	TRBV5-1	-	TRBJ2-1	TGCGCCAGCAGCTTGGCCGCCACTAGCGTGTATGAGCAGTTCTTC	CASSLAATSVYEQFF
TRBD1	TRBV4-1	-	TRBJ2-7	TGCGCCAGCAGCCGCGCTACCGGGACAGGGTTCTACGAGCAGTACTTC	CASSRATGTGFYEQYF
-	TRBV7-9	-	TRBJ1-2	TGTGCCAGCAGCTTAGCGTTGTCAGAATATGGCTACACCTTC	CASSLALSEYGYTF
-	TRBV18	-	TRBJ2-4	TGTGCCAGCTCACCAACAGGGACGGAGAGAAACATTCAGTACTTC	CASSPTGTERNIQYF
TRBD2	TRBV4-1	-	TRBJ2-3	TGCGCCAGCAGCCGCCCTCGGAGCGGGGGCACAGATACGCAGTATTTT	CASSRPRSGGTDTQYF
TRBD2	TRBV10-3	few	TRBJ2-3	TGTGCCATCAGACAAGGACTAGCGGGACCAGATACGCAGTATTTT	CAIRQGLAGPDTQYF
-	TRBV11-3	-	TRBJ2-3	TGTGCCAGCAGCTCCGGGACACTGAGCACAGATACGCAGTATTTT	CASSSGTLSTDTQYF
-	TRBV7-3	-	TRBJ1-2	TGTGCCAGCAGCTTAACTACTGCGGGTGGCTACACCTTC	CASSLTTAGGYTF